The subject of this entry is one T cell receptor beta chain. The data derive from a study of glioma-infiltrating T cells. Using RNA template, CDR3s of TCR alpha and beta were amplified with iRepertoire arm-PCR. One-step reverse transcription and amplification started from around 100-400 ng of tissue mRNA or PBMC total RNA. Each CDR3 protein is one row after TCRdb ran MiXCR on the multiplex PCR reads. The sample yields approximately 15,000 distinct CDR3 sequences, 58% seen once. The CDR3 length is 15 residues. V was clipped by 2 bases and J by 2 bases; unmatched bases: 1. The germline CDR1 and CDR2 sequences are MDHEN and SYDVKM.

This chain uses TRBV28 with TRBJ1-5; 9 bases are shared with TRBD1. Sequenced input: glioma tissue, nonneoplastic brain tissue, or PBMCs (not recorded which). The clonotype comes from a human donor with low-grade glioma or glioblastoma, undergoing nonglioma brain surgery, or in good health (not recorded which). As DNA, the CDR3 is TGTGCCAGCAGTTTAAGGACAGGGGGCAATCAGCCCCAGCATTTT. The encoded protein is CASSLRTGGNQPQHF.